This T cell receptor beta chain was found in a study of blood T cell repertoires in COVID-19. Study-wide context: The analysed material was cDNA or gDNA that came from T cells, B-cell-depleted T cells, or PBMCs.

TCRdb's copy holds only in-frame clones and misses some; the assay was immunoSEQ multiplex PCR. The table shows roughly 200,000 clones, with around 94% occurring only once. CDR3 length: 14 amino acids. Germline CDR1 is SEHNR and CDR2 is FQNEAQ (reference sequence). The V end was cut by 7 bases, the J end by 0 bases, with 11 bases between. The rearrangement joins TRBV7-9 to TRBJ2-3; D perhaps matches TRBD2 (6 bases). This sequence originates from a man aged 25-45 years with COVID-19, enrolled during active disease. Material for sequencing was peripheral blood. Written as DNA, the CDR3 is TGTGCCAGCAAAGCGGGCCCTAGCACAGATACGCAGTATTTT. Translated: CASKAGPSTDTQYF.